At least ten counts were recorded for the clone carrying this T cell receptor (beta chain). An end of the junction differs from the germline gene, which may be a read error. Unique molecular identifiers were used to barcode this TCRbeta library. TCRdb re-called the PCR reads through MiXCR, storing one row per CDR3 protein. The sample lists about 97,000 distinct CDR3 sequences, 4.5% to 7.5% seen once, with 6.1% in the top ten. This sample stems from a study of T-cell reconstitution after alpha-beta-depleted transplantation in children. The CDR3 totals 14 residues. The germline V gene encodes CDR1 SGDLS and CDR2 YYNGEE.

This sample comprised PBMCs, mostly from graft donor cells, obtained 60 days after TCRalphabeta/CD19-depleted stem cell transplant. The chain has TRBV9 and TRBJ1-2; 8 bases are a match to TRBD1. This clonotype was sampled from a female patient between 2 and 10 years old who had a stem cell transplant for Fanconi anemia, so the T cells may come from the graft donor. CDR3 coding DNA: TGTGCCAGCAGCGAACGACAGGGGAACTATGGCTACACCTTT. It translates to CASSERQGNYGYTF.